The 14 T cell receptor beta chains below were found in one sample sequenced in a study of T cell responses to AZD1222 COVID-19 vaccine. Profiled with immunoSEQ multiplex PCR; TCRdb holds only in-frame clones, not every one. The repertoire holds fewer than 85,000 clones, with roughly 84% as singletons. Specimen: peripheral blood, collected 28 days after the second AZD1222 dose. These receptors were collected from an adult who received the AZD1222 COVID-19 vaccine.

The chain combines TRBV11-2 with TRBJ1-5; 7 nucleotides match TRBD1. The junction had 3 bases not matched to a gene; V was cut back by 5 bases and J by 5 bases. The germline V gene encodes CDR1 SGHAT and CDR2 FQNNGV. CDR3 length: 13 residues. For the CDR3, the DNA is TGTGCCAGCAGCCGGGACAGAGATCAGCCCCAGCATTTT. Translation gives CASSRDRDQPQHF.

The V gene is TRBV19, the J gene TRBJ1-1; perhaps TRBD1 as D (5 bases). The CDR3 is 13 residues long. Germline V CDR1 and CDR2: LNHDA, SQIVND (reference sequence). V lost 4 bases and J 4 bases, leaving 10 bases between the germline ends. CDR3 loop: CASSRDSSTEAFF. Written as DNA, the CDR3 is TGTGCCAGTAGTAGGGACTCGTCCACTGAAGCTTTCTTT.

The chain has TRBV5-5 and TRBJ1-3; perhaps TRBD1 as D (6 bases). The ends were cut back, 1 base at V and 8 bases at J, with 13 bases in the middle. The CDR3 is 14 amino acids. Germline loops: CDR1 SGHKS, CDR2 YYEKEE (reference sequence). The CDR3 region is CASSLSWGADTIYF. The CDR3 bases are TGTGCCAGCAGCTTGTCCTGGGGGGCTGACACCATATATTTT. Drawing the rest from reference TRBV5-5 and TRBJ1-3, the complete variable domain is DAGVTQSPTHLIKTRGQQVTLRCSPISGHKSVSWYQQVLGQGPQFIFQYYEKEERGRGNFPDRFSARQFPNYSSELNVNALLLGDSALYLCASSLSWGADTIYFGEGSWLTVV.

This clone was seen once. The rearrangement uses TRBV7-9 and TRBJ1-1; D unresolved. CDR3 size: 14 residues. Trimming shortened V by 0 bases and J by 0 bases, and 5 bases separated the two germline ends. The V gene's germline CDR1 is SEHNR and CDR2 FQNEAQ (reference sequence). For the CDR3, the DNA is TGTGCCAGCAGCTTAGCGACGGTGAACACTGAAGCTTTCTTT. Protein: CASSLATVNTEAFF. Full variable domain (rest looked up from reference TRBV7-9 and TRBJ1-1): DTGVSQNPRHKITKRGQNVTFRCDPISEHNRLYWYRQTLGQGPEFLTYFQNEAQLEKSRLLSDRFSAERPKGSFSTLEIQRTEQGDSAMYLCASSLATVNTEAFFGQGTRLTVV.

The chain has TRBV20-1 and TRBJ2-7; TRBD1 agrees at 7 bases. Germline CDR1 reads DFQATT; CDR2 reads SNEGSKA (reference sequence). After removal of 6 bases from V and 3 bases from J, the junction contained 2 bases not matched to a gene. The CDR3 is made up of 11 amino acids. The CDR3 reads CSARQGYEQYF. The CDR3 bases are TGCAGTGCCAGACAGGGCTACGAGCAGTACTTC.

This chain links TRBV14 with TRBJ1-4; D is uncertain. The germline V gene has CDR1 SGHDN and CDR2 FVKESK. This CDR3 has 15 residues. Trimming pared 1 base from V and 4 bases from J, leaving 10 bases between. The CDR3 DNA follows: TGTGCCAGCAGCCAAGCGGCTATTTATAATGAAAAACTGTTTTTT. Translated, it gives CASSQAAIYNEKLFF.

CDR3 nucleotide sequence: TGTGCCACCAGTGATTTAGGTTACGAGCAGTACTTC. Translating gives CATSDLGYEQYF. The rearrangement links TRBV24-1 to TRBJ2-7; D is uncertain. The CDR3 covers 12 residues. Germline V CDR1 and CDR2: KGHDR, SFDVKD. The germline V and J ends were trimmed by 1 base and 4 bases, with 4 bases remaining between them.

CDR3 in DNA: TGCGCCAGCAGCTACACCGGGACAGGGTTTTACGAGCAGTACTTC. It yields the protein CASSYTGTGFYEQYF. The rearrangement joins TRBV5-1 to TRBJ2-7; TRBD1 aligns across 9 bases. The CDR3 contains 15 residues. Germline V gives CDR1 SGHRS, CDR2 YFSETQ. Germline trimming cut 3 bases from V and 4 bases from J; bases unmatched to any gene: 8.

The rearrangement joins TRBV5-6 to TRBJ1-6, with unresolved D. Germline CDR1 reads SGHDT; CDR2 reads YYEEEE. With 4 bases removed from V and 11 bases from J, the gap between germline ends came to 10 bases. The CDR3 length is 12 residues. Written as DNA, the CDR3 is TGTGCCAGCAGCGACGTGGGGACACCCCTCCACTTT. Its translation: CASSDVGTPLHF. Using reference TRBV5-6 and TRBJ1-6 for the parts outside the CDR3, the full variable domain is DAGVTQSPTHLIKTRGQQVTLRCSPKSGHDTVSWYQQALGQGPQFIFQYYEEEERQRGNFPDRFSGHQFPNYSSELNVNALLLGDSALYLCASSDVGTPLHFGNGTRLTVT.

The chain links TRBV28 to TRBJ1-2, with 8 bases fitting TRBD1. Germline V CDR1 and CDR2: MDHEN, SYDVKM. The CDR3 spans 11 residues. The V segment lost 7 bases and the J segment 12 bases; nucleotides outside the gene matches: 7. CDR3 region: CASTRQGAHTF. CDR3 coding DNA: TGTGCCAGCACCAGGCAGGGGGCACACACCTTC.

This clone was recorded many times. CDR3 DNA sequence: TGCGCCAGCAGCCCATTAGGACAGGGCTGGGAGACCCAGTACTTC. As protein: CASSPLGQGWETQYF. This chain joins TRBV5-1 and TRBJ2-5; 8 bases align to TRBD1. V lost 4 bases and J lost 5; bases outside the gene matches: 10. CDR1 is SGHRS and CDR2 is YFSETQ in the germline V gene. The CDR3 runs 15 residues.

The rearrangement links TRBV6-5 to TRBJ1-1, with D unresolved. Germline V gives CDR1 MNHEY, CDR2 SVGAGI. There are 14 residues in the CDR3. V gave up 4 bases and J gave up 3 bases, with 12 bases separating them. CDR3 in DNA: TGTGCCAGCAGTTCTTCCAGGCGGGACACTGAAGCTTTCTTT. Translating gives CASSSSRRDTEAFF.

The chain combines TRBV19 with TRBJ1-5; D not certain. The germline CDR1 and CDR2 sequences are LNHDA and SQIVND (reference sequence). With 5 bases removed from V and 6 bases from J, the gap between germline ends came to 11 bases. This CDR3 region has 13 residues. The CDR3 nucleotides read TGTGCCAGTAGTTGGGGTTTGGGTCAGCCCCAGCATTTT. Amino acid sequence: CASSWGLGQPQHF.

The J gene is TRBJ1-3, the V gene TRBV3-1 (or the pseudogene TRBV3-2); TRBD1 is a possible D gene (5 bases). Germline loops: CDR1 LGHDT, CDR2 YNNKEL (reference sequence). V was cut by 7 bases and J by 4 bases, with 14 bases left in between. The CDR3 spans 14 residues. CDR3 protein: CASTVGQSGNTIYF. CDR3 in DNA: TGTGCCAGCACCGTGGGGCAGTCAGGAAACACCATATATTTT.